This TCR beta chain is drawn from a study of T cell responses to AZD1222 COVID-19 vaccine. In the study overall: Second-dose groups at about 4 or about 12 weeks were pooled.

Study-wide findings and caveats: After two AZD1222 doses, spike-specific TCR breadth and depth rose versus day 0. Donors in the cohort were predominantly white British and more often female, and clonal diversity was possibly underestimated. Without day 14 samples, only post-peak T cell repertoires were studied.

Sequencing used immunoSEQ multiplex PCR; TCRdb keeps in-frame clones, though not all of them. This sample carries 100,000 to 120,000 clones, around 90% of them seen once, and the ten largest clones take approximately 8%. Comment on this clone: The antigen remains undetermined.

This CDR3 region has 16 residues. Germline CDR1 reads MDHEN; CDR2 reads SYDVKM. V dropped 3 bases and J dropped 4 bases, with 16 bases sitting between them. Specimen: peripheral blood, collected on day 0 of AZD1222 vaccination. The TCR comes from an adult in good health. The chain links TRBV28 to TRBJ1-5; tentative D call: TRBD1 (5 bases). CDR3 sequence (DNA): TGTGCCAGCAGTTTGTCAGGGAACAGAGCAAATCAGCCCCAGCATTTT. It translates to CASSLSGNRANQPQHF.